One sample yielded the 18 T cell receptor beta chains listed below, sequenced in a study of Ad26.COV2.S vaccination and SARS-CoV-2 variants. As to treatment: roughly 19 received Ad26.COV2.S at low or high dose, single or two shots; roughly five received placebo; per-sample allocation not given. The investigators took samples on day 63 after the first vaccine or placebo injection. The table came from immunoSEQ multiplex PCR; TCRdb's copy has only in-frame clones and leaves some out. The table lists about 680,000 clones, around 92% of them singletons. Source: peripheral blood, taken in a trial of Ad26.COV2.S vaccine versus placebo. The receptor set was obtained from a person aged 18-65 years who received the Ad26.COV2.S COVID-19 vaccine or a placebo.

The chain has TRBV24-1 and TRBJ2-1, with D perhaps TRBD2 (5 bases). The CDR3 covers 16 residues. The V end was cut by 4 bases, the J end by 5 bases, with 17 bases between. The germline CDR1 and CDR2 sequences are KGHDR and SFDVKD. CDR3 coding DNA: TGTGCCACCAGTGACGCTAAAAGGGCAGCGGACAATGAGCAGTTCTTC. This gives the protein CATSDAKRAADNEQFF.

This chain links TRBV6-1 with TRBJ1-1; D is undetermined. The CDR3 runs to 12 residues. Trimming shortened V by 2 bases and J by 7 bases, and 8 bases separated the two germline ends. CDR1 is MNHNS and CDR2 is SASEGT in the germline V gene. CDR3: CASSERVVEAFF. The CDR3 nucleotides are TGTGCCAGCAGTGAACGAGTCGTTGAAGCTTTCTTT.

This clone has only one observation. The V call is TRBV2, the J call TRBJ2-6; possibly TRBD1 for D (6 bases). The V end was cut by 7 bases, the J end by 2 bases, with 24 bases between. CDR1 is SNHLY and CDR2 is FYNNEI in the germline V gene. The CDR3 sequence is 19 residues long. CDR3 protein: CASTLPQQGWGTGANVLTF. The CDR3 region has the DNA TGTGCCAGCACACTACCCCAACAGGGATGGGGGACTGGGGCCAACGTCCTGACTTTC.

The chain employs TRBV12-5 and TRBJ1-2; perhaps TRBD1 as D (5 bases). Germline assignment: CDR1 LGHNT and CDR2 FRNRAP. With 0 bases removed from V and 8 bases from J, the gap between germline ends came to 28 bases. CDR3 size: 19 residues. The CDR3, as DNA: TGTGCTAGTGGTTTGGTACAGAGTGGGTCGGGTACAGGAGCGGACGGCTACACCTTC. It translates to CASGLVQSGSGTGADGYTF. The whole variable domain, filled in from reference TRBV12-5 and TRBJ1-2, reads DARVTQTPRHKVTEMGQEVTMRCQPILGHNTVFWYRQTMMQGLELLAYFRNRAPLDDSGMPKDRFSAEMPDATLATLKIQPSEPRDSAVYFCASGLVQSGSGTGADGYTFGSGTRLTVV.

This chain links TRBV5-1 with TRBJ2-7, with D perhaps TRBD1 (8 bases). CDR3 length: 15 residues. The germline CDR1 and CDR2 sequences are SGHRS and YFSETQ. V lost 0 bases and J lost 2, with 12 bases in between. The CDR3 nucleotides read TGCGCCAGCAGCTTGGGACAGGGGAGGGCCTACGAGCAGTACTTC. This translates into CASSLGQGRAYEQYF. Variable domain in full (rest from reference TRBV5-1 and TRBJ2-7): KAGVTQTPRYLIKTRGQQVTLSCSPISGHRSVSWYQQTPGQGLQFLFEYFSETQRNKGNFPGRFSGRQFSNSRSEMNVSTLELGDSALYLCASSLGQGRAYEQYFGPGTRLTVT.

The V gene is TRBV7-8, the J gene TRBJ2-7, with 8 nucleotides matching TRBD2. The CDR3 spans 16 residues. With V trimmed by 5 bases and J by 0 bases, 9 bases remained unmatched. Germline V gene sequence: CDR1 SGHVS, CDR2 FQNEAQ. The CDR3 is CASSLNGGVGSYEQYF. CDR3 coding DNA: TGTGCCAGCAGCCTCAACGGGGGGGTTGGCTCCTACGAGCAGTACTTC. Using reference TRBV7-8 and TRBJ2-7 for the parts outside the CDR3, the full variable domain is GAGVSQSPRYKVAKRGQDVALRCDPISGHVSLFWYQQALGQGPEFLTYFQNEAQLDKSGLPSDRFFAERPEGSVSTLKIQRTQQEDSAVYLCASSLNGGVGSYEQYFGPGTRLTVT.

The chain recombines TRBV2 with TRBJ2-3; no clear D. The CDR3 loop spans 11 amino acids. Between the trimmed V and J ends, which lost 5 bases and 5 bases, there was a span of 5 bases. Germline CDR1 reads SNHLY; CDR2 reads FYNNEI. CDR3 amino acids: CASSPLDTQYF. For the CDR3, the DNA is TGTGCCAGCAGTCCACTAGATACGCAGTATTTT.

V usage is TRBV5-4 and J usage is TRBJ1-4; TRBD1 matches at 7 bases. In germline, CDR1 is SGHNT, CDR2 YYREEE (reference sequence). This CDR3 comprises 14 residues. V lost 4 bases and J lost 3; bases outside the gene matches: 3. The CDR3 DNA reads as TGTGCCAGCAGCCCCGGGACAGCTAATGAAAAACTGTTTTTT. Its translation is CASSPGTANEKLFF.

The CDR3 sequence: CASSPGGPQHF. In DNA, the CDR3 is TGTGCCAGCAGCCCAGGGGGCCCCCAGCATTTT. The gene calls are TRBV7-2 and TRBJ1-5; 8 bases fit TRBD1. V shed 5 bases and J 10 bases; nucleotides not matched to a gene: 1. This CDR3 comprises 11 residues. Germline V gives CDR1 SGHTA, CDR2 FQGNSA.

CDR3 amino acids: CASSPHRGQVGTDTQYF. DNA of the CDR3: TGCGCCAGCAGCCCCCACAGGGGGCAGGTTGGCACAGATACGCAGTATTTT. The gene calls are TRBV4-1 and TRBJ2-3; 9 bases match TRBD1. The ends lost 4 bases at V and 1 base at J; junction bases unmatched: 9. Germline values: CDR1 MGHRA, CDR2 YSYEKL. This CDR3 is 17 amino acids long.

This chain uses TRBV6-5 with TRBJ2-5; 9 bases map to TRBD2. The junction had 8 bases not matched to a gene; V was cut back by 2 bases and J by 7 bases. The CDR3 length is 15 residues. Germline V gene lookup returns CDR1 MNHEY and CDR2 SVGAGI. The CDR3: CASSYGLAGLGTQYF. In nucleotides, the CDR3 is TGTGCCAGCAGTTACGGCCTAGCGGGACTAGGGACCCAGTACTTC.

CDR3 nucleotides: TGTGCCAGCAGCTTAGAGACAGAGAATGAAAAACTGTTTTTT. This codes for CASSLETENEKLFF. The V gene is TRBV7-9, the J gene TRBJ1-4, with D possibly TRBD1 on 5 matching bases. This CDR3 contains 14 residues. CDR1 and CDR2 (germline): SEHNR, FQNEAQ (reference sequence). The V end was cut by 1 base, the J end by 5 bases, with 8 bases between.

The rearrangement links TRBV7-9 to TRBJ1-2; no clear D gene. This CDR3 has 12 residues. Trimming left V 5 bases short and J 5 bases short, with 9 bases between. Germline CDR1 reads SEHNR; CDR2 reads FQNEAQ (reference sequence). The CDR3: CASSPPGYGYTF. The DNA for the CDR3 is TGTGCCAGCAGCCCGCCGGGATATGGCTACACCTTC.

The V gene is TRBV27, the J gene TRBJ1-6; D perhaps matches TRBD1 (5 bases). CDR3 length: 14 amino acids. Germline V gene data show CDR1 as MNHEY and CDR2 as SMNVEV (reference sequence). Trimming removed 8 bases from V and 5 bases from J, with 13 bases in between. CDR3 bases: TGTGCCAGCGCCCAGGGAGCAAATAATTCACCCCTCCACTTT. It specifies CASAQGANNSPLHF.

The chain joins TRBV7-6 to TRBJ2-2; a weak D match, TRBD2 (7 bases). The CDR3 has 15 amino acids. The V gene lost 1 base and the J gene lost 7 bases, with 13 bases spanning the gap. Looked up from germline, CDR1 is SGHVS and CDR2 is FNYEAQ. CDR3 DNA: TGTGCCAGCAGCTTAGGAGGGGGGGCAATCGGGGAGCTGTTTTTT. Translated, it gives CASSLGGGAIGELFF. The full variable domain, rest sourced from reference TRBV7-6 and TRBJ2-2, is GAGVSQSPRYKVTKRGQDVALRCDPISGHVSLYWYRQALGQGPEFLTYFNYEAQQDKSGLPNDRFSAERPEGSISTLTIQRTEQRDSAMYRCASSLGGGAIGELFFGEGSRLTVL.

The chain has TRBV25-1 and TRBJ2-1; no definite D call. CDR1 and CDR2 from the germline V gene are MGHDK and SYGVNS. This CDR3 has 13 amino acids. Between the trimmed V and J ends, which lost 4 bases and 3 bases, there was a span of 7 bases. CDR3 nucleotides: TGTGCCAGCAGTGGGTGGGACTACAATGAGCAGTTCTTC. Protein sequence: CASSGWDYNEQFF.

This clone has just one count. This chain connects TRBV7-2 to TRBJ1-2; 9 bases are a match to TRBD1. Germline-derived CDR1 and CDR2 are SGHTA and FQGNSA. The CDR3 runs to 14 residues. Trimming at V came to 3 bases and at J to 8 bases, leaving 7 bases not matched to a gene. The CDR3 sequence: CASSFQQGAEGYTF. The DNA of the CDR3 is TGTGCCAGCAGCTTCCAACAGGGGGCGGAGGGCTACACCTTC.

This chain uses TRBV6-5 with TRBJ2-1; D perhaps matches TRBD1 (6 bases). The ends were cut back, 5 bases at V and 2 bases at J, with 13 bases in the middle. The CDR3 spans 15 residues. Germline V gene lookup returns CDR1 MNHEY and CDR2 SVGAGI. DNA of the CDR3: TGTGCCAGCAGTAACAGGGTATACCCCTACAATGAGCAGTTCTTC. Translated: CASSNRVYPYNEQFF.